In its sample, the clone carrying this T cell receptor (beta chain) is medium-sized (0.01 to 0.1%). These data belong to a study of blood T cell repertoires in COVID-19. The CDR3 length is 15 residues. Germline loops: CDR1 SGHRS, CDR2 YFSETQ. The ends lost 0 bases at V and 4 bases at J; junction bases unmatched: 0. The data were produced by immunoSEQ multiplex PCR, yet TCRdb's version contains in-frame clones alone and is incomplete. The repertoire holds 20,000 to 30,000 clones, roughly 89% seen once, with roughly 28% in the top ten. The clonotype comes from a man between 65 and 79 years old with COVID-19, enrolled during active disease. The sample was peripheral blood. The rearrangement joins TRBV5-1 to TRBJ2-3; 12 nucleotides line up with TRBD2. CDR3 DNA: TGCGCCAGCAGCTTGGCTAGCGGGGGGGCAGATACGCAGTATTTT. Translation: CASSLASGGADTQYF.